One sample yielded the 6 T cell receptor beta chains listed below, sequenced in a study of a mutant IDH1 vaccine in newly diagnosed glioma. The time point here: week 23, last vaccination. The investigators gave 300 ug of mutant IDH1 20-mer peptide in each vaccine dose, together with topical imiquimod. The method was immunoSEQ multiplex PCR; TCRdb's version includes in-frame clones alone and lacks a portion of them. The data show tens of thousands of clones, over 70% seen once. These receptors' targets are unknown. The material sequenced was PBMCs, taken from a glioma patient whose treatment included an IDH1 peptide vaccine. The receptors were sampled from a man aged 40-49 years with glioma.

The CDR3 bases are TGCGCCAGCAGCTTGTCTCTAGCGGGGGACGAGCAGTTCTTC. It codes for CASSLSLAGDEQFF. This chain uses TRBV5-1 with TRBJ2-1; 10 nucleotides agree with TRBD2. The CDR3 extends over 14 amino acids. J gave up 10 bases and V 1 base, and 5 bases lay outside the gene matches. Germline assignment: CDR1 SGHRS and CDR2 YFSETQ.

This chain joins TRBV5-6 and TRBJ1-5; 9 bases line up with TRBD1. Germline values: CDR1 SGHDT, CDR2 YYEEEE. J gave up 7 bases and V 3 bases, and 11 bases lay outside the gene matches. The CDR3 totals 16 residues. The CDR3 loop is CASSSLGTGISQPQHF. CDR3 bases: TGTGCCAGCAGCTCACTCGGGACAGGGATTTCACAGCCCCAGCATTTT.

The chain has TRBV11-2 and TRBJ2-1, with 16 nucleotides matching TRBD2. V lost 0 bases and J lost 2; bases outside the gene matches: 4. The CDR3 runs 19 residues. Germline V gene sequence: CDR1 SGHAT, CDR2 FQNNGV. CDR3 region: CASSLEGLAGGRAYNEQFF. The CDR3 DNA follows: TGTGCCAGCAGCTTAGAGGGACTAGCGGGGGGGCGTGCCTACAATGAGCAGTTCTTC.

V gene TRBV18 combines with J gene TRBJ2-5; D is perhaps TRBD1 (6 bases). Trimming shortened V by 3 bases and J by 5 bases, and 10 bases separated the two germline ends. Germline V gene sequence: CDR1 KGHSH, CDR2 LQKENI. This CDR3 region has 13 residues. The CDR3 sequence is CASSPGQGETQYF. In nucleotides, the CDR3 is TGTGCCAGCTCACCGGGGCAGGGGGAGACCCAGTACTTC.

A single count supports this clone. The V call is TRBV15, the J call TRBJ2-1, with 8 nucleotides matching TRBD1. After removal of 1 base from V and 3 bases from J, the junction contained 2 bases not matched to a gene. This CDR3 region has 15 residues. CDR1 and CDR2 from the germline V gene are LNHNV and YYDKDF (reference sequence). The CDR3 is CATSRGTGNYNEQFF. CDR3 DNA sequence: TGTGCCACCAGCAGAGGGACAGGGAACTACAATGAGCAGTTCTTC.

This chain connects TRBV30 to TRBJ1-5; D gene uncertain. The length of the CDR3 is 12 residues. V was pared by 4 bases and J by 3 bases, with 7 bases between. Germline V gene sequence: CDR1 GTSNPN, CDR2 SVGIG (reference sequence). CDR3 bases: TGTGCCTGGAACACGCCCAATCAGCCCCAGCATTTT. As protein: CAWNTPNQPQHF.